One sample yielded the 22 T cell receptor beta chains listed below, sequenced in a study of cytomegalovirus exposure and HLA in healthy donors. PCR involved 60 Vbeta and 13 Jbeta primers. Profiled with immunoSEQ multiplex PCR; TCRdb holds only in-frame clones, not every one. There are about 130,000 clones in the sample; approximately 77% occur only once, and roughly 2% lies in the top ten. The specimen sequenced was PBMCs. The receptors were gathered from a man younger than 45 in good health and CMV-seronegative.

This rearrangement joins TRBV5-1 to TRBJ2-1, with 9 bases aligning to TRBD2. The V gene's germline CDR1 is SGHRS and CDR2 YFSETQ. V lost 4 bases to trimming and J lost 3 bases; unmatched junction nucleotides: 5. This CDR3 has 15 amino acids. The CDR3 region is CASSPSSGVYNEQFF. The CDR3 bases are TGCGCCAGCAGCCCTTCTAGCGGGGTCTACAATGAGCAGTTCTTC.

This clone came up once. The sample holds other DNA sequences that translate to the same CDR3. The chain joins TRBV12-5 to TRBJ1-1, with 8 bases matching TRBD1. CDR1 is LGHNT and CDR2 is FRNRAP in the germline V gene. The CDR3 covers 13 residues. With 2 bases clipped from V and 4 bases from J, the junction kept 0 bases outside the gene matches. The DNA of the CDR3 is TGTGCTAGTGGTTTGACAGGGGGCACTGAAGCTTTCTTT. It codes for CASGLTGGTEAFF.

The rearrangement uses TRBV5-1 and TRBJ2-4; D is perhaps TRBD2 (6 bases). This CDR3 spans 15 amino acids. Germline V gene lookup returns CDR1 SGHRS and CDR2 YFSETQ. Trimming shortened V by 3 bases and J by 1 base, and 11 bases separated the two germline ends. Here the CDR3 DNA reads TGCGCCAGCAGCTGGGGAGGTGGGGCCAAAAACATTCAGTACTTC. It specifies CASSWGGGAKNIQYF.

J is TRBJ2-1 and V is TRBV5-6; no reliable D call. CDR1 is SGHDT, CDR2 YYEEEE, per germline. The CDR3 totals 11 residues. Between the trimmed V and J ends, which lost 6 bases and 3 bases, there was a span of 4 bases. CDR3 in amino acids: CASTGYNEQFF. DNA of the CDR3: TGTGCCAGCACCGGCTACAATGAGCAGTTCTTC.

The sample holds a few counts of this clone. The rearrangement joins TRBV7-9 to TRBJ2-2, with 14 bases that match TRBD2. CDR1 SEHNR and CDR2 FQNEAQ come from the germline V gene (reference sequence). The CDR3 is 17 residues long. CDR3 DNA sequence: TGTTCCTCCCAGACTAGCGGGAGGGCCTCGAGCACCGGGGAGCTGTTTTTT. Amino acid sequence: CSSQTSGRASSTGELFF.

The chain combines TRBV19 with TRBJ1-3, with TRBD1 as a possible D gene (5 bases). Looked up from germline, CDR1 is LNHDA and CDR2 is SQIVND (reference sequence). This CDR3 is built from 14 residues. V was trimmed by 6 bases and J by 0 bases, leaving 9 bases between them. The CDR3 DNA sequence: TGTGCCAGTAGAGGGGAAGGCTCTGGAAACACCATATATTTT. The encoded protein is CASRGEGSGNTIYF.

The chain has TRBV27 and TRBJ2-7, with D perhaps TRBD2 (6 bases). V lost 2 bases to trimming and J lost 3 bases, with 11 bases between them. Germline V CDR1 and CDR2: MNHEY, SMNVEV (reference sequence). The CDR3 extends over 14 amino acids. In nucleotides, the CDR3 is TGTGCCAGCAGTTTAGCGGGATTTTACTACGAGCAGTACTTC. It specifies CASSLAGFYYEQYF.

The chain uses TRBV7-3 and TRBJ2-2; D not resolved. Trimming took 4 bases from V and 5 from J, leaving 5 bases between them. The CDR3 sequence is 12 residues long. Germline V gives CDR1 SGHTA, CDR2 FQGTGA. The CDR3 reads CASSYRTGELFF. CDR3 bases: TGTGCCAGCAGCTACAGAACCGGGGAGCTGTTTTTT.

The chain combines TRBV5-1 with TRBJ1-4; 10 bases match TRBD1. Losses at the gene ends were 0 bases for V and 3 bases for J; bases not matched to a gene: 5. Germline loops: CDR1 SGHRS, CDR2 YFSETQ. This CDR3 has 17 amino acids. The CDR3 bases are TGCGCCAGCAGCTTGGAGGGACAGGGGAGACCTAATGAAAAACTGTTTTTT. It is translated as CASSLEGQGRPNEKLFF.

The CDR3 region has the DNA TGTGCCAGTAGCCCCGGGACTACCTTCACCGGGGAGCTGTTTTTT. Its translation: CASSPGTTFTGELFF. This chain connects TRBV19 to TRBJ2-2; 7 nucleotides align to TRBD2. The V gene's germline CDR1 is LNHDA and CDR2 SQIVND (reference sequence). The CDR3 has 15 amino acids. V gave up 6 bases and J gave up 4 bases; unmatched junction bases: 8.

This clone was found once. This chain connects TRBV30 to TRBJ2-2; TRBD2 is a possible D gene (5 bases). This CDR3 spans 15 amino acids. Per the germline V gene, CDR1 is GTSNPN and CDR2 is SVGIG (reference sequence). V lost 2 bases, J lost 6 bases, and 16 bases lay in between. The CDR3 DNA reads TGTGCCTGGAGTCACGGGATTTCGGGTTCCGGGGAGCTGTTTTTT. Protein product: CAWSHGISGSGELFF.

This clone came up a few times. The rearrangement joins TRBV10-2 to TRBJ1-1; no reliable D call. This CDR3 region has 13 residues. Germline assignment: CDR1 WSHSY and CDR2 SAAADI. The V end was cut by 2 bases, the J end by 3 bases, with 7 bases between. Written as DNA, the CDR3 is TGCGCCAGCAGTGAGCAGCGGGACACTGAAGCTTTCTTT. It yields the protein CASSEQRDTEAFF.

The V call is TRBV2, the J call TRBJ2-1, with 8 bases matching TRBD2. Germline values: CDR1 SNHLY, CDR2 FYNNEI. Trimming cost V 5 bases and J 6 bases; bases outside gene matches: 3. This CDR3 region has 13 residues. The CDR3 bases are TGTGCCAGCAGTCTAGCGGGCCTCAATGAGCAGTTCTTC. It specifies CASSLAGLNEQFF.

The chain combines TRBV10-3 with TRBJ2-7; 10 bases agree with TRBD2. The CDR3 runs to 16 residues. Trimming removed 0 bases from V and 3 bases from J; junction bases left unmatched: 5. The germline gives CDR1 ENHRY, CDR2 SYGVKD. The CDR3 bases are TGTGCCATCAGTGAGTCGCGCTCTAGCGGGGGCTACGAGCAGTACTTC. Translation: CAISESRSSGGYEQYF.

The chain couples TRBV27 to TRBJ1-5; D unclear. The ends were cut back, 3 bases at V and 3 bases at J, with 9 bases in the middle. CDR3 length equals 14 residues. Germline CDR1 MNHEY, CDR2 SMNVEV (reference sequence). The CDR3 sequence: CASSFGRLNQPQHF. CDR3 sequence (DNA): TGTGCCAGCAGTTTCGGCAGACTCAATCAGCCCCAGCATTTT.

J is TRBJ2-3 and V is TRBV7-6; the D is unclear. CDR1 and CDR2 from the germline V gene are SGHVS and FNYEAQ. This CDR3 contains 12 residues. Trimming stripped 8 bases from V and 4 bases from J, with 10 bases between. For the CDR3, the DNA is TGTGCCAGCGGAGAGGATGCAGATACGCAGTATTTT. Protein product: CASGEDADTQYF.

In its sample, this clone was seen a few times. The rearrangement uses TRBV5-1 and TRBJ2-5, with 8 bases that match TRBD1. Trimming took 0 bases from V and 5 from J; bases not matched to a gene: 9. The germline V gene has CDR1 SGHRS and CDR2 YFSETQ. This CDR3 spans 16 amino acids. The CDR3 nucleotides are TGCGCCAGCAGCTTGGGTGACAGGGGTGCAGCGGAGACCCAGTACTTC. Translating it yields CASSLGDRGAAETQYF.

V gene TRBV9 combines with J gene TRBJ2-1; D may be TRBD2 (6 bases). Germline V gene sequence: CDR1 SGDLS, CDR2 YYNGEE. V was trimmed by 4 bases and J by 8 bases, leaving 16 bases between them. This CDR3 has 14 amino acids. This CDR3 is CASSRSEGRDEQFF. The CDR3 bases are TGTGCCAGCAGCCGATCGGAGGGCCGGGATGAGCAGTTCTTC.

This sequence joins TRBV6-1 and TRBJ2-7; no firm D call. Trimming left V 2 bases short and J 0 bases short, with 8 bases between. This CDR3 region has 14 residues. CDR1 is MNHNS, CDR2 SASEGT, per germline. The CDR3: CASSEQMASYEQYF. The CDR3 DNA sequence: TGTGCCAGCAGTGAACAGATGGCCTCCTACGAGCAGTACTTC.

This chain links TRBV5-1 with TRBJ2-1; 7 bases are shared with TRBD2. The ends lost 4 bases at V and 4 bases at J; junction bases unmatched: 8. CDR1 is SGHRS, CDR2 YFSETQ, per germline. The CDR3 contains 15 residues. CDR3 coding DNA: TGCGCCAGCAGCCGGGGTGCTAGCGGATACAATGAGCAGTTCTTC. Translated: CASSRGASGYNEQFF.

The chain links TRBV15 to TRBJ1-1; perhaps TRBD1 as D (5 bases). Germline CDR1 is LNHNV and CDR2 is YYDKDF (reference sequence). CDR3 length: 13 residues. V lost 5 bases and J 11 bases, leaving 18 bases between the germline ends. CDR3 bases: TGTGCCACCAGCTCTCGCGGGGGGGTCTACGCTTTCTTT. It is translated as CATSSRGGVYAFF.

The chain joins TRBV18 to TRBJ1-1; D call uncertain. Trimming removed 2 bases at V and 1 base at J, with 8 bases between. Germline loops: CDR1 KGHSH, CDR2 LQKENI. The CDR3 contains 14 residues. Here the CDR3 reads CASSPGWANTEAFF. CDR3 bases: TGTGCCAGCTCACCAGGTTGGGCGAACACTGAAGCTTTCTTT.